This passage covers 24 T cell receptor beta chains from one sample sequenced in a study of a mutant IDH1 vaccine in newly diagnosed glioma. No antigens are known for them. The assay was immunoSEQ multiplex PCR, and TCRdb's table has in-frame clones only and misses some. This sample has approximately 57,000 clones, with about 81% found just once. Time point noted: week 23, last vaccination. Vaccination used 300 ug of mutant IDH1 20-mer peptide per dose, with topical imiquimod. The input for sequencing was PBMCs, taken from a glioma patient whose treatment included an IDH1 peptide vaccine. Receptors originate from a woman between 40 and 55 years old with glioma. Some clones in this sample may be carry-over from other donors' samples.

The V call is TRBV9, the J call TRBJ1-2; the match to TRBD1 covers 7 bases. Germline-derived CDR1 and CDR2 are SGDLS and YYNGEE. With 0 bases clipped from V and 7 bases from J, the junction kept 3 bases outside the gene matches. The CDR3 loop spans 13 amino acids. CDR3 region: CASSVGQGFGYTF. Here the CDR3 DNA reads TGTGCCAGCAGCGTAGGACAGGGCTTTGGCTACACCTTC.

This clone has just a few counts. The V and J genes are TRBV9 and TRBJ1-1, with a weak D call TRBD1 (6 bases). With 7 bases removed from V and 3 bases from J, the gap between germline ends came to 16 bases. CDR3 size: 14 residues. CDR1 and CDR2 (germline): SGDLS, YYNGEE. The CDR3 DNA reads as TGTGCCAGCGGGCAGGGGATGACTTACACTGAAGCTTTCTTT. Its protein is CASGQGMTYTEAFF.

This clone has only one observation. The chain carries TRBV7-8 and TRBJ1-5, with a tentative D call TRBD1 (6 bases). Germline loops: CDR1 SGHVS, CDR2 FQNEAQ. V was clipped by 7 bases and J by 2 bases, with 9 bases between them. The CDR3 totals 13 residues. CDR3 sequence: CASNGGGNQPQHF. For the CDR3, the DNA is TGTGCCAGCAATGGGGGCGGCAATCAGCCCCAGCATTTT.

The chain has TRBV2 and TRBJ1-1; D not resolved. The CDR3 has 13 residues. V was cut by 7 bases and J by 1 base, with 10 bases left in between. Germline V gene sequence: CDR1 SNHLY, CDR2 FYNNEI. The CDR3, as DNA: TGTGCCAGCAACGAGCGGAAGAACACTGAAGCTTTCTTT. Translated: CASNERKNTEAFF.

The chain joins TRBV5-5 to TRBJ2-7; TRBD1 agrees at 7 bases. Germline CDR1 reads SGHKS; CDR2 reads YYEKEE (reference sequence). V shed 3 bases and J 2 bases; nucleotides not matched to a gene: 5. The CDR3 has 14 residues. CDR3 DNA: TGTGCCAGCAGCTCCCGGGGACAGCCCTACGAGCAGTACTTC. As protein: CASSSRGQPYEQYF.

Only one count was recorded for this clone. Other DNA sequences of this sample code for an identical CDR3. This chain connects TRBV5-1 to TRBJ2-5; 15 bases line up with TRBD2. Germline V CDR1 and CDR2: SGHRS, YFSETQ. V shed 5 bases, J shed 5 bases, and the junction held 4 bases outside the gene matches. The CDR3 has 15 amino acids. CDR3 in amino acids: CASSRTSGGVETQYF. Written as DNA, the CDR3 is TGCGCCAGCAGTCGGACTAGCGGGGGGGTGGAGACCCAGTACTTC.

The V call is TRBV27, the J call TRBJ1-4, with D possibly matching TRBD1 (5 bases). Germline V gives CDR1 MNHEY, CDR2 SMNVEV (reference sequence). The germline V and J ends were trimmed by 6 bases and 3 bases, with 11 bases remaining between them. CDR3 length equals 14 residues. This CDR3 is CASSSWGSNEKLFF. The CDR3 DNA sequence: TGTGCCAGCAGCTCCTGGGGGTCTAATGAAAAACTGTTTTTT.

This chain connects TRBV6-5 to TRBJ1-1; D ambiguous. Trimming removed 7 bases at V and 5 bases at J, with 14 bases between. This CDR3 spans 13 amino acids. Germline CDR1 reads MNHEY; CDR2 reads SVGAGI. The DNA of the CDR3 is TGTGCCAGCAAGGTCCCCGAGGGAACTGAAGCTTTCTTT. Translation gives CASKVPEGTEAFF.

This chain uses TRBV5-1 with TRBJ2-7, with 8 bases identical to TRBD1. V shed 2 bases, J shed 4 bases, and the junction held 11 bases outside the gene matches. Per the germline V gene, CDR1 is SGHRS and CDR2 is YFSETQ. The CDR3 is made up of 16 amino acids. CDR3 in amino acids: CASSFGQGEGIYEQYF. CDR3 bases: TGCGCCAGCAGCTTCGGACAGGGTGAGGGAATTTACGAGCAGTACTTC.

The V and J genes are TRBV30 and TRBJ1-3, with TRBD1 identical over 8 bases. Germline CDR1 and CDR2: GTSNPN and SVGIG (reference sequence). The CDR3 covers 15 residues. Germline trimming cut 2 bases from V and 0 bases from J; bases unmatched to any gene: 3. The CDR3 sequence: CAWSRTGSSGNTIYF. In DNA, the CDR3 is TGTGCCTGGAGTAGGACAGGGAGCTCTGGAAACACCATATATTTT.

The chain is built from TRBV7-9 and TRBJ1-2, with TRBD1 as a possible D gene (5 bases). The CDR3 length is 14 residues. The V end was cut by 3 bases, the J end by 2 bases, with 10 bases between. The germline CDR1 and CDR2 sequences are SEHNR and FQNEAQ (reference sequence). The CDR3 region is CASSFGRANYGYTF. As DNA, the CDR3 is TGTGCCAGCAGCTTCGGCAGGGCCAACTATGGCTACACCTTC.

The chain links TRBV7-2 to TRBJ1-4; D is perhaps TRBD1 (6 bases). V lost 5 bases to trimming and J lost 5 bases, with 21 bases between them. The CDR3 loop spans 17 amino acids. Germline V gives CDR1 SGHTA, CDR2 FQGNSA. CDR3 in DNA: TGTGCCAGCAGCCCCCAAACCCGGACAGCCACGAATGAAAAACTGTTTTTT. Protein: CASSPQTRTATNEKLFF.

The rearrangement uses TRBV27 and TRBJ2-7, with 9 bases that match TRBD2. CDR3 length equals 16 residues. V lost 1 base and J lost 2; bases outside the gene matches: 6. The germline V gene encodes CDR1 MNHEY and CDR2 SMNVEV (reference sequence). Here the CDR3 DNA reads TGTGCCAGCAGTTTATTCGGGGCGGGAGGGGCCTACGAGCAGTACTTC. It is translated as CASSLFGAGGAYEQYF.

The chain combines TRBV2 with TRBJ1-1, with 7 bases that match TRBD1. This CDR3 spans 14 amino acids. The V and J ends lost 4 bases and 4 bases, in that order; junction bases with no gene match: 6. CDR1 and CDR2 (germline): SNHLY, FYNNEI. CDR3 amino acids: CASSATGMSTEAFF. The DNA for the CDR3 is TGTGCCAGCAGTGCGACAGGGATGAGCACTGAAGCTTTCTTT. Combining the CDR3 with reference TRBV2 and TRBJ1-1 gives the whole variable domain EPEVTQTPSHQVTQMGQEVILRCVPISNHLYFYWYRQILGQKVEFLVSFYNNEISEKSEIFDDQFSVERPDGSNFTLKIRSTKLEDSAMYFCASSATGMSTEAFFGQGTRLTVV.

The chain couples TRBV19 to TRBJ1-5; 7 positions agree with TRBD1. V lost 4 bases and J lost 6; bases outside the gene matches: 12. Germline CDR1 LNHDA, CDR2 SQIVND (reference sequence). The CDR3 spans 16 residues. CDR3 region: CASSTWSGGFGQPQHF. CDR3 nucleotide sequence: TGTGCCAGTAGTACATGGTCAGGGGGATTCGGTCAGCCCCAGCATTTT.

This clone has a handful of counts. V gene TRBV10-3 combines with J gene TRBJ2-3, with 7 bases that match TRBD2. The CDR3 length is 13 residues. The V gene end was trimmed by 8 bases and the J gene end by 6 bases; junction bases not matched to a gene: 8. Germline V lookup: CDR1 ENHRY, CDR2 SYGVKD. The CDR3 DNA is TGTGCCATCCTAAGCGGGGAGGGGGATACGCAGTATTTT. It yields the protein CAILSGEGDTQYF.

The chain is built from TRBV10-3 and TRBJ2-4, with 10 bases aligning to TRBD1. The CDR3 contains 14 residues. V shed 4 bases and J 9 bases; nucleotides not matched to a gene: 6. In germline, CDR1 is ENHRY, CDR2 SYGVKD. For the CDR3, the DNA is TGTGCCATCAGTGGGAGACAGGGGGCAGGCATTCAGTACTTC. Encoded protein: CAISGRQGAGIQYF.

The V call is TRBV7-9, the J call TRBJ1-2, with D tentatively TRBD1 (6 bases). V lost 5 bases to trimming and J lost 1 base, with 14 bases between them. The CDR3 consists of 15 residues. In germline, CDR1 is SEHNR, CDR2 FQNEAQ (reference sequence). The DNA of the CDR3 is TGTGCCAGCAGCGCCCCCGGGACACTTAACTATGGCTACACCTTC. It encodes CASSAPGTLNYGYTF.

The CDR3 bases are TGCGCCAGCAGCCAAGGTACAGGAGGGGTCGAAAAACTGTTTTTT. Translation: CASSQGTGGVEKLFF. This chain joins TRBV4-1 and TRBJ1-4; the D gene is possibly TRBD1 (5 bases). The CDR3 contains 15 residues. CDR1 MGHRA and CDR2 YSYEKL come from the germline V gene. Trimming shortened V by 1 base and J by 8 bases, and 14 bases separated the two germline ends.

The V gene is TRBV7-8, the J gene TRBJ1-2; weak D call: TRBD1 (5 bases). CDR3 length equals 14 residues. Deletions cut 3 bases from V and 5 bases from J, with 13 bases between. Germline loops: CDR1 SGHVS, CDR2 FQNEAQ. The CDR3 reads CASSLTDEGYGYTF. The CDR3 DNA sequence: TGTGCCAGCAGCTTGACAGATGAGGGATATGGCTACACCTTC.

V is TRBV5-6 and J is TRBJ2-1; D gene unclear. The CDR3 consists of 13 residues. V was cut by 4 bases and J by 8 bases, with 13 bases left in between. Germline-derived CDR1 and CDR2 are SGHDT and YYEEEE. CDR3 region: CASSLRARDEQFF. For the CDR3, the DNA is TGTGCCAGCAGCCTTAGGGCCCGGGATGAGCAGTTCTTC.

J is TRBJ1-4 and V is TRBV6-6; no firm D call. Germline V gives CDR1 MNHNY, CDR2 SVGAGI (reference sequence). Trimming removed 0 bases at V and 5 bases at J, with 1 base between. This CDR3 has 12 residues. This chain's CDR3 is CASSYSNEKLFF. The CDR3 DNA reads as TGTGCCAGCAGTTACTCGAATGAAAAACTGTTTTTT.

The chain employs TRBV7-6 and TRBJ1-4, with 7 bases matching TRBD1. CDR3 length: 15 residues. With V trimmed by 4 bases and J by 7 bases, 9 bases remained unmatched. Germline V CDR1 and CDR2: SGHVS, FNYEAQ. In DNA, the CDR3 is TGTGCCAGCAGCTCCCAGGGGACAGTGGGTGAAAAACTGTTTTTT. Translated, it gives CASSSQGTVGEKLFF. Full variable domain (outside the CDR3, taken from reference TRBV7-6 and TRBJ1-4): GAGVSQSPRYKVTKRGQDVALRCDPISGHVSLYWYRQALGQGPEFLTYFNYEAQQDKSGLPNDRFSAERPEGSISTLTIQRTEQRDSAMYRCASSSQGTVGEKLFFGSGTQLSVL.

CDR3 nucleotides: TGCGCCAGCAGCCAAGGAATGGCCAGGGGGCGTGTGGGCTACACCTTC. Its protein product is CASSQGMARGRVGYTF. The chain joins TRBV4-1 to TRBJ1-2; 8 bases are shared with TRBD1. The CDR3 contains 16 residues. The V and J ends lost 1 base and 8 bases, in that order; junction bases with no gene match: 12. CDR1 and CDR2 (germline): MGHRA, YSYEKL.